Listed here are 18 T cell receptor beta chains from one sample, sequenced in a study of OX40 agonist ivuxolimab in advanced cancers. The protocol was immunoSEQ multiplex PCR, while the TCRdb copy is restricted to in-frame clones and leaves out a portion. The data contain approximately 18,000 clones, around 85% of them singletons. This sample comprised CD4+ or CD8+ T cells sorted from blood, obtained in a trial of the OX40 agonist ivuxolimab. These receptors came from an adult with an advanced solid tumor such as melanoma, head and neck, liver or kidney cancer.

This clone was seen a few times. This chain joins TRBV29-1 and TRBJ2-1; possible D gene TRBD2, 6 bases. The V end lost 4 bases, the J end lost 0 bases, and 7 bases lay between the germline ends. Germline V CDR1 and CDR2: SQVTM, ANQGSEA. CDR3 length equals 13 residues. The CDR3 sequence is CSVGTISYNEQFF. CDR3 nucleotide sequence: TGCAGCGTTGGGACTATCTCCTACAATGAGCAGTTCTTC.

This clone came up once. The chain couples TRBV11-3 to TRBJ2-7, with D perhaps TRBD1 (6 bases). Germline V lookup: CDR1 SGHNT, CDR2 YENEEA. V lost 8 bases and J 2 bases, leaving 10 bases between the germline ends. CDR3 length: 12 amino acids. The CDR3 nucleotides are TGTGCCAGCCGCCAGGGGACCTACGAGCAGTACTTC. Protein sequence: CASRQGTYEQYF.

The chain uses TRBV13 and TRBJ2-5, with TRBD2 matching over 10 bases. The CDR3 contains 17 residues. Germline assignment: CDR1 PRHDT and CDR2 FYEKMQ (reference sequence). The V gene end was trimmed by 5 bases and the J gene end by 5 bases; junction bases not matched to a gene: 14. The CDR3, as DNA: TGTGCCAGCAGCACCCGGACTAGCGGAGGGGGAGGGGAGACCCAGTACTTC. Translating gives CASSTRTSGGGGETQYF.

The CDR3 bases are TGTGCCAGCAGCCCGCGTCTAGACAGAAATGAGCAGTTCTTC. Protein product: CASSPRLDRNEQFF. The genes are TRBV7-2 and TRBJ2-1; D may be TRBD1 (5 bases). Per germline, CDR1 SGHTA and CDR2 FQGNSA. The length of the CDR3 is 14 residues. With 5 bases removed from V and 7 bases from J, the gap between germline ends came to 15 bases.

The chain combines TRBV7-9 with TRBJ1-2, with 7 bases fitting TRBD1. The CDR3 loop spans 13 amino acids. Germline CDR1 is SEHNR and CDR2 is FQNEAQ (reference sequence). V shed 1 base and J 7 bases; nucleotides not matched to a gene: 3. CDR3 DNA: TGTGCCAGCAGCTTAGGACAGGGCCGTGGCTACACCTTC. Encoded protein: CASSLGQGRGYTF.

The chain combines TRBV10-1 with TRBJ2-3; D possibly corresponds to TRBD2 (5 bases). V was cut by 4 bases and J by 6 bases, with 11 bases left in between. The CDR3 sequence is 13 residues long. From germline, CDR1 is WNHNN and CDR2 SYGVQD (reference sequence). The CDR3 bases are TGCGCCAGCAGTGGTCTAGCCGTGGATACGCAGTATTTT. This sequence encodes CASSGLAVDTQYF.

J is TRBJ2-2 and V is TRBV10-3; D may be TRBD2 (6 bases). Germline V gene sequence: CDR1 ENHRY, CDR2 SYGVKD. This CDR3 has 15 residues. V shed 1 base and J shed 4 bases, with 10 bases lying between them. The CDR3 nucleotides read TGTGCCATCAGTGAGTTCGGGGGATCCACCGGGGAGCTGTTTTTT. Protein product: CAISEFGGSTGELFF.

This clone was seen a single time. The chain combines TRBV21-1 with TRBJ2-7; the table gives TRBD2 as D, unverified against the DNA. TRBV21-1 is a pseudogene segment. The CDR3 contains 14 residues. CDR3 protein: CAEWGEQVTYEQYF. In DNA, the CDR3 is TGTGCCGAATGGGGGGAACAGGTGACCTACGAGCAGTACTTC.

The chain recombines TRBV6-1 with TRBJ1-5; D might be TRBD1 (5 bases). The CDR3 has 16 amino acids. Germline V gene lookup returns CDR1 MNHNS and CDR2 SASEGT. V lost 4 bases and J 0 bases, leaving 13 bases between the germline ends. The CDR3 spells CASSAMGQSSNQPQHF. The CDR3 coding sequence is TGTGCCAGCAGTGCTATGGGGCAGAGTAGCAATCAGCCCCAGCATTTT.

The CDR3 loop reads CASSVMGQGNEQYF. The DNA for the CDR3 is TGTGCCAGCAGCGTAATGGGACAGGGGAACGAGCAGTACTTC. The chain is built from TRBV9 and TRBJ2-7, with 10 bases that match TRBD1. Germline V lookup: CDR1 SGDLS, CDR2 YYNGEE. The trim removed 1 base at V and 5 bases at J, leaving 3 bases unmatched. This CDR3 contains 14 residues.

With respect to this clone: The germline gene is not matched at one end of the junction; a read error may be the cause. The chain recombines TRBV7-7 with TRBJ2-3; D might be TRBD2 (7 bases). The germline V gene encodes CDR1 SSHAT and CDR2 FNYEAQ (reference sequence). CDR3 size: 16 residues. The CDR3 sequence: CASSLGGGAIPDTQYF. The CDR3 coding sequence is TGTGCTAGCAGCTTAGGGGGGGGAGCCATCCCAGATACGCAGTATTTT.

The V call is TRBV5-4, the J call TRBJ2-1; TRBD2 is a possible D gene (6 bases). V was trimmed by 0 bases and J by 14 bases, leaving 12 bases between them. The CDR3 length is 12 residues. The germline CDR1 and CDR2 sequences are SGHNT and YYREEE (reference sequence). CDR3 region: CASSLGGPGEFF. CDR3 DNA: TGTGCCAGCAGCTTGGGAGGGCCGGGGGAGTTCTTC.

The chain combines TRBV27 with TRBJ2-1, with 8 positions matching TRBD2. CDR3 length: 14 residues. With 2 bases clipped from V and 13 bases from J, the junction kept 10 bases outside the gene matches. Germline CDR1 and CDR2: MNHEY and SMNVEV (reference sequence). The CDR3 DNA reads TGTGCCAGCAGTTTAGCGGGAGGTCCCGAGATTCAGTTCTTC. It codes for CASSLAGGPEIQFF.

The genes are TRBV21-1 and TRBJ2-7; TRBD2, as called in the table, went unchecked against the DNA. TRBV21-1 is classified as a pseudogene. The CDR3 loop spans 20 amino acids. For the CDR3, the DNA is TGTGCCAGCAGCAAAGCCTCCCGTCGATGTTACGGGAAGTTCTGGTACGAGCAGTACTTC. Amino acid sequence: CASSKASRRCYGKFWYEQYF.

The chain recombines TRBV5-6 with TRBJ2-7, with D possibly TRBD1 on 5 matching bases. The CDR3 length is 13 residues. CDR1 and CDR2 (germline): SGHDT, YYEEEE. Trimming cost V 0 bases and J 2 bases, with 6 bases left between them. The CDR3 nucleotides read TGTGCCAGCAGCTTGGGGACACCCTACGAGCAGTACTTC. It encodes CASSLGTPYEQYF. Full variable domain (outside the CDR3, taken from reference TRBV5-6 and TRBJ2-7): DAGVTQSPTHLIKTRGQQVTLRCSPKSGHDTVSWYQQALGQGPQFIFQYYEEEERQRGNFPDRFSGHQFPNYSSELNVNALLLGDSALYLCASSLGTPYEQYFGPGTRLTVT.

V and J are TRBV6-5 and TRBJ1-2; D unresolved. Trimming pared 8 bases from V and 4 bases from J, leaving 8 bases between. CDR1 is MNHEY, CDR2 SVGAGI, per germline. This CDR3 spans 11 amino acids. CDR3 sequence (DNA): TGTGCCAGCGGAACAAGCTATGGCTACACCTTC. It translates to CASGTSYGYTF.

This sequence joins TRBV11-2 and TRBJ1-5, with D hard to call. V was cut by 1 base and J by 10 bases, with 11 bases left in between. This CDR3 region has 13 residues. Germline V gene sequence: CDR1 SGHAT, CDR2 FQNNGV. The CDR3 region is CASSLGVRHPQHF. CDR3 DNA: TGTGCCAGCAGCTTAGGGGTACGTCACCCCCAGCATTTT.

V gene TRBV9 combines with J gene TRBJ2-3; D gene ambiguous. V gave up 0 bases and J gave up 2 bases, with 7 bases separating them. In germline, CDR1 is SGDLS, CDR2 YYNGEE. This CDR3 has 14 residues. The DNA for the CDR3 is TGTGCCAGCAGCGTAGGACCCTACACAGATACGCAGTATTTT. It specifies CASSVGPYTDTQYF.